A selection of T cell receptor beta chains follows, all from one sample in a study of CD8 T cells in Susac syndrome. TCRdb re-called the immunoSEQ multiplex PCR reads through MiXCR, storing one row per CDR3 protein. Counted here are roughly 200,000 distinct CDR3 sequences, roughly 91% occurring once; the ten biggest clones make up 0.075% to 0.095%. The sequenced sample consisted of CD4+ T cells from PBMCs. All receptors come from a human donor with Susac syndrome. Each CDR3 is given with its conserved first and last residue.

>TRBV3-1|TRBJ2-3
CASSQVVNTDTQYF
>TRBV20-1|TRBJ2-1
CSAPGLAGAATNEQFF
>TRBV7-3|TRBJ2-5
CASSLASGSQETQYF
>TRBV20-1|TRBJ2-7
CSASVRAAYEQYF
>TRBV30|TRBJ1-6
CAWLTGGSNSPLHF
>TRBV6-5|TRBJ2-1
CASSLAGLMHEQFF
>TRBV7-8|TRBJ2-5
CASSPRTGTETQYF
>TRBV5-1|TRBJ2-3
CASNLGQSTDTQYF
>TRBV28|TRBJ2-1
CASSLSSGSPWNEQFF
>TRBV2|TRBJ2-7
CASRQDSYEQYF
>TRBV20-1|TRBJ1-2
CSVPLTANYGYTF
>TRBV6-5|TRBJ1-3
CASSYSTSGNTIYF
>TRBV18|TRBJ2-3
CASSPTRVNTDTQYF